What follows is one TCR beta chain and its context. The antigen is not known. V lost 1 base and J lost 1, with 16 bases in between. Germline loops: CDR1 KGHSH, CDR2 LQKENI. The CDR3 consists of 17 residues. The repertoire was sequenced with immunoSEQ multiplex PCR; TCRdb's copy has only in-frame clones and lacks some. In the table there are about 120,000 clones, about 90% of which are singletons. This entry is derived from a study of T cell responses to AZD1222 COVID-19 vaccine. Overall study findings and caveats: Donor demographics were predominantly white British with a female majority; clonal diversity may be underestimated. The span of vaccine-associated CD4 TCRs extended across spike, with dominance at 160-218 and 743-854. Seropositivity was recorded at baseline in only a handful of AZD1222 recipients.

This chain links TRBV18 with TRBJ1-1; possible D gene TRBD1, 6 bases. Sample: peripheral blood, taken on day 0 of AZD1222 vaccination. This TCR came from an adult in good health. The CDR3 reads CASSPLRGAQGNTEAFF. The CDR3 DNA reads as TGTGCCAGCTCACCACTAAGGGGGGCACAGGGGAACACTGAAGCTTTCTTT.